The 10 T cell receptor beta chains reported below all come from one sample, sequenced in a study of blood T cell repertoires in COVID-19. Measured with immunoSEQ multiplex PCR; TCRdb has only the in-frame clones, and not every one. Of 150,000 or so clones in the sample, around 87% are singletons; the top ten hold roughly 13%. Specimen: peripheral blood. Every receptor here comes from a man aged 18 to 30 with COVID-19, enrolled during active disease.

The chain uses TRBV15 and TRBJ1-2; D might be TRBD1 (5 bases). Germline V gene sequence: CDR1 LNHNV, CDR2 YYDKDF (reference sequence). CDR3 size: 11 residues. Trimming removed 8 bases at V and 7 bases at J, with 11 bases between. In DNA form, the CDR3 reads TGTGCCACCGGCGGGGGGGTTGGCTACACCTTC. Encoded protein: CATGGGVGYTF.

This chain joins TRBV7-2 and TRBJ1-2, with TRBD1 identical over 8 bases. CDR3 length: 14 residues. Germline CDR1 SGHTA, CDR2 FQGNSA. The V and J ends lost 5 bases and 4 bases, in that order; junction bases with no gene match: 6. CDR3 amino acids: CASSPGQGIYGYTF. The CDR3 DNA follows: TGTGCCAGCAGCCCAGGACAGGGCATCTATGGCTACACCTTC. The full variable domain, completed using reference TRBV7-2 and TRBJ1-2, is GAGVSQSPSNKVTEKGKDVELRCDPISGHTALYWYRQSLGQGLEFLIYFQGNSAPDKSGLPSDRFSAERTGGSVSTLTIQRTQQEDSAVYLCASSPGQGIYGYTFGSGTRLTVV.

The rearrangement links TRBV3-1 (or the pseudogene TRBV3-2) to TRBJ1-2; D is perhaps TRBD1 (6 bases). Germline CDR1 reads LGHDT; CDR2 reads YNNKEL (reference sequence). CDR3 length equals 19 residues. V lost 0 bases and J lost 0, with 20 bases in between. Here the CDR3 DNA reads TGTGCCAGCAGCCAAGATCTTCAGGGGAAGGGGCCATCTAACTATGGCTACACCTTC. This translates into CASSQDLQGKGPSNYGYTF.

In DNA, the CDR3 is TGTGCCCTAATGAGGGGTGGACAGGAGACCTATGGCTACACCTTC. Protein sequence: CALMRGGQETYGYTF. V usage is TRBV7-9 and J usage is TRBJ1-2; 7 bases align to TRBD1. Germline CDR1 and CDR2: SEHNR and FQNEAQ (reference sequence). The CDR3 length is 15 residues. The V and J ends lost 11 bases and 4 bases, in that order; junction bases with no gene match: 16.

This chain links TRBV19 with TRBJ2-2, with 8 positions matching TRBD2. V shed 3 bases, J shed 5 bases, and the junction held 8 bases outside the gene matches. Germline-derived CDR1 and CDR2 are LNHDA and SQIVND (reference sequence). CDR3 length: 16 amino acids. The CDR3 loop is CASSISGGPTTGELFF. The CDR3 nucleotides read TGTGCCAGTAGTATCTCGGGAGGGCCGACGACCGGGGAGCTGTTTTTT. Complete variable domain (other parts from reference TRBV19 and TRBJ2-2): DGGITQSPKYLFRKEGQNVTLSCEQNLNHDAMYWYRQDPGQGLRLIYYSQIVNDFQKGDIAEGYSVSREKKESFPLTVTSAQKNPTAFYLCASSISGGPTTGELFFGEGSRLTVL.

The rearrangement joins TRBV6-2 or TRBV6-3 to TRBJ2-3; 10 nucleotides align to TRBD2. The V gene end was trimmed by 5 bases and the J gene end by 8 bases; junction bases not matched to a gene: 10. Per germline, CDR1 MNHEY and CDR2 SVGEGT. CDR3 length: 15 residues. The CDR3 loop is CASSIGLAVRGTQYF. As DNA, the CDR3 is TGTGCCAGCAGTATTGGACTAGCGGTACGGGGTACGCAGTATTTT.

J is TRBJ2-2 and V is TRBV15; possibly TRBD2 for D (5 bases). Germline V gene sequence: CDR1 LNHNV, CDR2 YYDKDF (reference sequence). The CDR3 covers 15 residues. V lost 1 base to trimming and J lost 2 bases, with 8 bases between them. As DNA, the CDR3 is TGTGCCACCAGCAGAGGAGGGTTCAACACCGGGGAGCTGTTTTTT. This encodes CATSRGGFNTGELFF.

The rearrangement joins TRBV19 to TRBJ1-6; D is ambiguous. Trimming cost V 5 bases and J 9 bases, with 14 bases left between them. The length of the CDR3 is 14 residues. CDR1 and CDR2 from the germline V gene are LNHDA and SQIVND (reference sequence). This chain's CDR3 is CASSFGPAGSPLHF. Written as DNA, the CDR3 is TGTGCCAGTAGTTTTGGACCCGCGGGTTCACCCCTCCACTTT.

This sequence joins TRBV6-6 and TRBJ1-1; D possibly corresponds to TRBD1 (5 bases). Trimming shortened V by 3 bases and J by 1 base, and 9 bases separated the two germline ends. Germline lookup yields CDR1 MNHNY and CDR2 SVGAGI (reference sequence). This CDR3 is built from 14 residues. DNA of the CDR3: TGTGCCAGCAGTTATGACAGAACGAACACTGAAGCTTTCTTT. This encodes CASSYDRTNTEAFF.

The rearrangement links TRBV30 to TRBJ2-7; 11 bases line up with TRBD2. V lost 4 bases and J lost 4; bases outside the gene matches: 9. In germline, CDR1 is GTSNPN, CDR2 SVGIG (reference sequence). The CDR3 extends over 15 amino acids. CDR3 loop: CAWTLLAGAGYEQYF. CDR3 bases: TGTGCCTGGACCCTACTAGCGGGGGCCGGGTACGAGCAGTACTTC.